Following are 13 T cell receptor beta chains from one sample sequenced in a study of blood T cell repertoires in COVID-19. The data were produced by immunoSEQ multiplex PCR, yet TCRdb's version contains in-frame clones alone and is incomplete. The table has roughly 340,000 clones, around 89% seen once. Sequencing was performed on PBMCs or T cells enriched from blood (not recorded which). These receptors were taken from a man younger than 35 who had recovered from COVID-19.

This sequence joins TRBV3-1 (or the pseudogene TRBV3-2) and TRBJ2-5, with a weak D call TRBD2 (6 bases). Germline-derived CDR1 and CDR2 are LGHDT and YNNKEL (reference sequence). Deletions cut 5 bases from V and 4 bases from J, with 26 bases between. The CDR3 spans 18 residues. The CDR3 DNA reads TGTGCCAGCAGCTCTATCCGGGACTCCCTCTACGGGCCAGAGACCCAGTACTTC. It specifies CASSSIRDSLYGPETQYF.

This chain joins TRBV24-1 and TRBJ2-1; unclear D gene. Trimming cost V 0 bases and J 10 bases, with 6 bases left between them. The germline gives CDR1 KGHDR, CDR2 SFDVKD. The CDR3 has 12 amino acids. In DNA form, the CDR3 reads TGTGCCACCAGTGATTTGACGCGGGAGCAGTTCTTC. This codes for CATSDLTREQFF.

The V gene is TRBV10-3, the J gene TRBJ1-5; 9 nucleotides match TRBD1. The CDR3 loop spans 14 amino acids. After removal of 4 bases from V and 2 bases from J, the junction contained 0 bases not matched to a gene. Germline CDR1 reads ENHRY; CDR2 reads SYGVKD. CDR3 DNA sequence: TGTGCCATCAGTGGGACAGGGGGCAATCAGCCCCAGCATTTT. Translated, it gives CAISGTGGNQPQHF.

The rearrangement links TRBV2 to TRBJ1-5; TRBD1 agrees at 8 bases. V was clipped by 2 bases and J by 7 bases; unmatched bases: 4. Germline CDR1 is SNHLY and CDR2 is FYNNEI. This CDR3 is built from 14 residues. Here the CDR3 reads CASSENTGGQPQHF. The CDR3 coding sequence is TGTGCCAGCAGTGAAAACACAGGGGGACAGCCCCAGCATTTT.

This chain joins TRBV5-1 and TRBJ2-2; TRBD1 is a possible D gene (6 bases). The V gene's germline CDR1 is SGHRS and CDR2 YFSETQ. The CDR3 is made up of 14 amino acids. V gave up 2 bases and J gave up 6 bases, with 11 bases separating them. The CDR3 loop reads CASSFSQGPGELFF. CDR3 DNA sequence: TGCGCCAGCAGCTTTAGCCAGGGGCCCGGGGAGCTGTTTTTT.

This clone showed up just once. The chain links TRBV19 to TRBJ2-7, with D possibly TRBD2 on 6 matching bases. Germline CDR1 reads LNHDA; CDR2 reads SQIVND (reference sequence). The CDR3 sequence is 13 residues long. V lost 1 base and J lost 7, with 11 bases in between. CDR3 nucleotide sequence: TGTGCCAGTAGTATAGGCGGGATAGGAGAGCAGTACTTC. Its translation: CASSIGGIGEQYF.

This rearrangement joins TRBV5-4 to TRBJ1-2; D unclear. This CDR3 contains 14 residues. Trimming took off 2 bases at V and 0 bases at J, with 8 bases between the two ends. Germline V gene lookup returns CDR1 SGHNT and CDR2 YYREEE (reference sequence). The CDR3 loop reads CASSFYSTNYGYTF. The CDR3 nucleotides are TGTGCCAGCAGCTTTTACTCCACTAACTATGGCTACACCTTC. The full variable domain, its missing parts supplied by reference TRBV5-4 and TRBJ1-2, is ETGVTQSPTHLIKTRGQQVTLRCSSQSGHNTVSWYQQALGQGPQFIFQYYREEENGRGNFPPRFSGLQFPNYSSELNVNALELDDSALYLCASSFYSTNYGYTFGSGTRLTVV.

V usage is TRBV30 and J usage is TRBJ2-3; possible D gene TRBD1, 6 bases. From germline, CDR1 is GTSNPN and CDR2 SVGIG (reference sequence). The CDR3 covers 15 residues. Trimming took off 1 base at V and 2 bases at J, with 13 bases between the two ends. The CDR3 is CAWSAGDILTDTQYF. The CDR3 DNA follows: TGTGCCTGGAGTGCAGGGGACATCCTCACAGATACGCAGTATTTT.

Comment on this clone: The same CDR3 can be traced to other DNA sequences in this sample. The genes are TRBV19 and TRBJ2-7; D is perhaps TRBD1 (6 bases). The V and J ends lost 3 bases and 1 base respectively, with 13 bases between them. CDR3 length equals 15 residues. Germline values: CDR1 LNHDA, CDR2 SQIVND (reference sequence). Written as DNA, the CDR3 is TGTGCCAGTAGTATCGCGGGCACAGGGTCCTACGAGCAGTACTTC. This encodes CASSIAGTGSYEQYF.

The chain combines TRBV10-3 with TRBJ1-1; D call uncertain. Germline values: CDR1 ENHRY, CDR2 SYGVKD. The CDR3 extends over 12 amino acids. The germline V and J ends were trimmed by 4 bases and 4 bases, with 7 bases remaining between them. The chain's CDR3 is CAISVSGTEAFF. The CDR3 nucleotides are TGTGCCATCAGTGTTTCGGGCACTGAAGCTTTCTTT.

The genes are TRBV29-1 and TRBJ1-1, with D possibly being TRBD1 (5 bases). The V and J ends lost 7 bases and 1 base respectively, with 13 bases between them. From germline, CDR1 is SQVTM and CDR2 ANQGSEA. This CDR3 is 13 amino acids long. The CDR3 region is CSADGGRNTEAFF. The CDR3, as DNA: TGCAGCGCAGACGGGGGTCGGAACACTGAAGCTTTCTTT.

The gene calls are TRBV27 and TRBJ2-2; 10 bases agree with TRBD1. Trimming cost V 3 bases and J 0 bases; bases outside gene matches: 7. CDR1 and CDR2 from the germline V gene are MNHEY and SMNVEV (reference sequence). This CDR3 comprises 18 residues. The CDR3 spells CASSFYIGQGANTGELFF. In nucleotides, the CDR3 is TGTGCCAGCAGTTTCTACATAGGACAGGGGGCGAACACCGGGGAGCTGTTTTTT.

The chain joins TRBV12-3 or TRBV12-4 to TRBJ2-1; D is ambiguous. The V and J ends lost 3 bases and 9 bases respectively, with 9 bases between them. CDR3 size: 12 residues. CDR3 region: CASSFEPGEQFF. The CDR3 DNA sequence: TGTGCCAGCAGTTTTGAACCCGGTGAGCAGTTCTTC.